Listed here is a single T cell receptor beta chain. The data are from a study of blood T cell repertoires in COVID-19. The wider study: Whether acute or convalescent, the COVID-19 samples came from the United States, Italy and Spain.

Unmatched junction bases numbered 9, after V lost 5 bases and J lost 5 bases. Germline assignment: CDR1 SEHNR and CDR2 FQNEAQ (reference sequence). This CDR3 comprises 15 residues. The data were produced by immunoSEQ multiplex PCR, yet TCRdb's version contains in-frame clones alone and is incomplete. This sample has some 120,000 clones, with 75% to 95% found just once. This clonotype was obtained from a human donor with active COVID-19. The donor label of this sample is uncertain. The chain combines TRBV7-9 with TRBJ1-5, with 7 bases aligning to TRBD1. The source material was peripheral blood. The CDR3: CASSPQGQFDQPQHF. As DNA, the CDR3 is TGTGCCAGCAGCCCGCAGGGACAGTTTGATCAGCCCCAGCATTTT. Based on the CDR3 plus reference TRBV7-9 and TRBJ1-5, the full variable domain is DTGVSQNPRHKITKRGQNVTFRCDPISEHNRLYWYRQTLGQGPEFLTYFQNEAQLEKSRLLSDRFSAERPKGSFSTLEIQRTEQGDSAMYLCASSPQGQFDQPQHFGDGTRLSIL.